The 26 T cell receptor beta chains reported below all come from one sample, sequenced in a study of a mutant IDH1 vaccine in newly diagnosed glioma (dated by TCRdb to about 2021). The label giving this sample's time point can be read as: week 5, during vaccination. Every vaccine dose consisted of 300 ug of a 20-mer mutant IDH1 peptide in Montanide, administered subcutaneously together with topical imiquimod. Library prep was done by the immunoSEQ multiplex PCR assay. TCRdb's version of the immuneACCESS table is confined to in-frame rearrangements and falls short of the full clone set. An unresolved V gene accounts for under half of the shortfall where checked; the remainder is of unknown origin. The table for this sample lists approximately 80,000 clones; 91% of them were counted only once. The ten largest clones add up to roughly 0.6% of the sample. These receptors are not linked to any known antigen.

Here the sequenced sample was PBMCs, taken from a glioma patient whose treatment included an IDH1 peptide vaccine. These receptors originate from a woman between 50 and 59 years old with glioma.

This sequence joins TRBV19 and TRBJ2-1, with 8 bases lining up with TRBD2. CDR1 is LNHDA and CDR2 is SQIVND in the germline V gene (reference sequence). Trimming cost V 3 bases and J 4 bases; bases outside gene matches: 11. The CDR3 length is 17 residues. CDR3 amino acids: CASSIVAGGRRYNEQFF. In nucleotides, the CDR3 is TGTGCCAGTAGTATCGTGGCGGGAGGCCGCCGGTACAATGAGCAGTTCTTC.

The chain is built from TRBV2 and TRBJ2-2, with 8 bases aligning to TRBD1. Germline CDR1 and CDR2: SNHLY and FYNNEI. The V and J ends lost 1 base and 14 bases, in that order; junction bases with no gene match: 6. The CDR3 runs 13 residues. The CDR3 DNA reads TGTGCCAGCAGTGAAGGGGGCAGGGGGCTTCTGTTTTTT. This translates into CASSEGGRGLLFF.

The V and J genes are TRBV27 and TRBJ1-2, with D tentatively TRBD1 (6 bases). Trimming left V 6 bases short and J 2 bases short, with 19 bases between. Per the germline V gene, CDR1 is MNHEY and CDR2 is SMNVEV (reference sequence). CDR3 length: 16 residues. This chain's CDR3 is CASSQNYYTGNYGYTF. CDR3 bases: TGTGCCAGCAGCCAAAATTATTACACAGGGAACTATGGCTACACCTTC.

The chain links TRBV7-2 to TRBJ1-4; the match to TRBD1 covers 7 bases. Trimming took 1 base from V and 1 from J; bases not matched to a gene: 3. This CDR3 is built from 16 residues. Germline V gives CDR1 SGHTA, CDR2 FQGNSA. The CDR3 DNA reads TGTGCCAGCAGCTTAGAGTGGACAGGAACTAATGAAAAACTGTTTTTT. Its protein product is CASSLEWTGTNEKLFF.

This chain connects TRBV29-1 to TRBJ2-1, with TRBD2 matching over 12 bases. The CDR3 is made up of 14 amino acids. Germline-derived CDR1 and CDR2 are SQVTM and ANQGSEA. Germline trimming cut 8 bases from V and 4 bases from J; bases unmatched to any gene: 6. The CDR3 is CSSETSGRYNEQFF. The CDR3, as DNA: TGCAGCTCCGAAACTAGCGGGAGGTACAATGAGCAGTTCTTC.

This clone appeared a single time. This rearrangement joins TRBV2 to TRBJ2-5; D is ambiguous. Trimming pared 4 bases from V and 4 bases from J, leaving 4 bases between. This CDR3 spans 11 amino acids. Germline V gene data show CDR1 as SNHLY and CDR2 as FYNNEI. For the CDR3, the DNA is TGTGCCAGCAGTGGGGTAGAGACCCAGTACTTC. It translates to CASSGVETQYF.

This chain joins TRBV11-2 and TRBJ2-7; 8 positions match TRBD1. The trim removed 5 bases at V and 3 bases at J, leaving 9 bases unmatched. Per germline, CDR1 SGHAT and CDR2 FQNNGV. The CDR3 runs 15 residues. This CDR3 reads CASSHLRDRGYEQYF. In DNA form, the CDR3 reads TGTGCCAGCAGCCATCTCCGAGACAGGGGCTACGAGCAGTACTTC.

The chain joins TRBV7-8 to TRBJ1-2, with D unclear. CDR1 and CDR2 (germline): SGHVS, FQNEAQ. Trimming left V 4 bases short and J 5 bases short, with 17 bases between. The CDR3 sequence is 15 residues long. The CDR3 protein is CASSSLSADSYGYTF. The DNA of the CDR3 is TGTGCCAGCAGCTCCCTCTCGGCGGACTCGTATGGCTACACCTTC.

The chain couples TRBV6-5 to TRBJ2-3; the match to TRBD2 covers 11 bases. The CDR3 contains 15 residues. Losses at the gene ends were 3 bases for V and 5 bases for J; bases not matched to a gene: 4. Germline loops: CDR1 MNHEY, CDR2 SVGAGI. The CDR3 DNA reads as TGTGCCAGCAGTTATCGACTAGCGGGAAAAGATACGCAGTATTTT. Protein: CASSYRLAGKDTQYF.

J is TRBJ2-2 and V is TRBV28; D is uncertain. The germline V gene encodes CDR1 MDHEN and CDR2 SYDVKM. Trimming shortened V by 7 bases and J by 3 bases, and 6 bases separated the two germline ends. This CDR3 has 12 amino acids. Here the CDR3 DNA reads TGTGCCAGCACAAGAGACACCGGGGAGCTGTTTTTT. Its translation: CASTRDTGELFF.

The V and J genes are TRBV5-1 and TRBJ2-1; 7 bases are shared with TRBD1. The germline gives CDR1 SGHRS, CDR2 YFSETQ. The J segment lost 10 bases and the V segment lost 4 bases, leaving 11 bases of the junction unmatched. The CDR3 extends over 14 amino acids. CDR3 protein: CASSPGTGAREQFF. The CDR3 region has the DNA TGCGCCAGCAGCCCTGGCACAGGGGCTCGGGAGCAGTTCTTC.

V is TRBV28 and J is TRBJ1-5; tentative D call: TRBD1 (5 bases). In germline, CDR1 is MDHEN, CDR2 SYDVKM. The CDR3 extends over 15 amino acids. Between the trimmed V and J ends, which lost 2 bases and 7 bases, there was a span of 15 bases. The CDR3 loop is CASSLVAGVKQPQHF. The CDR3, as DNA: TGTGCCAGCAGTTTAGTGGCGGGGGTGAAGCAGCCCCAGCATTTT.

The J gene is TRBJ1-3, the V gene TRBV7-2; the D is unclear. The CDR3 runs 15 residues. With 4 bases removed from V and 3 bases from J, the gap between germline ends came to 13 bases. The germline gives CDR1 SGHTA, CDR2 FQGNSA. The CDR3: CASSSGPTLGNTIYF. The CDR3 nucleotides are TGTGCCAGCAGCTCTGGACCTACGCTTGGAAACACCATATATTTT.

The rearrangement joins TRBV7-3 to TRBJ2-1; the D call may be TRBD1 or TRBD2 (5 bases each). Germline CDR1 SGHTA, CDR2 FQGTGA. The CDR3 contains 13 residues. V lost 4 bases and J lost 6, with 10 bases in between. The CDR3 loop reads CASSSRGPNEQFF. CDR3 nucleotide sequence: TGTGCCAGCAGCTCCCGGGGCCCCAATGAGCAGTTCTTC.

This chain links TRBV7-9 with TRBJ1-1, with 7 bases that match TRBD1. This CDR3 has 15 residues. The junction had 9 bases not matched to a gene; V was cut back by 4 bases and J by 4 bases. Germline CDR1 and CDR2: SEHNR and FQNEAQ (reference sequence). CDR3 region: CASSYHRGGITEAFF. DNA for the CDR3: TGTGCCAGCAGCTACCACAGGGGAGGAATCACTGAAGCTTTCTTT.

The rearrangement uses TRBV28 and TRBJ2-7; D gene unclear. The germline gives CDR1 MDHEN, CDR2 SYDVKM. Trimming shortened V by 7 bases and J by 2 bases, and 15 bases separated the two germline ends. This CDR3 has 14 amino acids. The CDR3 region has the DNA TGTGCCAGCAAAATTTTGGGGAATGCCTACGAGCAGTACTTC. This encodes CASKILGNAYEQYF.

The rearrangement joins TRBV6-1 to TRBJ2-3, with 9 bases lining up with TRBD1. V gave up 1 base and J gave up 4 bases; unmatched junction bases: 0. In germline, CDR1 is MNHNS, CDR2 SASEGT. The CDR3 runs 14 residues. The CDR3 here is CASSEGQGADTQYF. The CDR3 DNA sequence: TGTGCCAGCAGTGAAGGACAGGGGGCAGATACGCAGTATTTT.

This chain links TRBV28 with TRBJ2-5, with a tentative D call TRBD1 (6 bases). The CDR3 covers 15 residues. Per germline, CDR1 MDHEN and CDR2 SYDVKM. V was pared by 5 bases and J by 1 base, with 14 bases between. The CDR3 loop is CASSARTGIQETQYF. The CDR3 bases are TGTGCCAGCAGTGCCAGAACAGGGATCCAAGAGACCCAGTACTTC.

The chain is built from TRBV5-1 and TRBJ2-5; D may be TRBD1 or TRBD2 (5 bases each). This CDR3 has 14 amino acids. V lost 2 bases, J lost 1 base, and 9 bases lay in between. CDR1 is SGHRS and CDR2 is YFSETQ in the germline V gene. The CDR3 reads CASSFYGTQETQYF. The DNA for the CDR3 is TGCGCCAGCAGCTTTTACGGGACCCAAGAGACCCAGTACTTC.

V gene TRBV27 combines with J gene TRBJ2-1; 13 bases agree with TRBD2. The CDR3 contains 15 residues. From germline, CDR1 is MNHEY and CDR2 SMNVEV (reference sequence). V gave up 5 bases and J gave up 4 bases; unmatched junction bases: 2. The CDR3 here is CASSPGLAGYNEQFF. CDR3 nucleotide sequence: TGTGCCAGCAGTCCGGGACTAGCGGGGTACAATGAGCAGTTCTTC.

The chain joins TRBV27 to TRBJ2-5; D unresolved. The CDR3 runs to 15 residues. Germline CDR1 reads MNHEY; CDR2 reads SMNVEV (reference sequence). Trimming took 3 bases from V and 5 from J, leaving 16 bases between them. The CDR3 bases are TGTGCCAGCAGTTTTGGCAGCTTTGCCGGGGAGACCCAGTACTTC. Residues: CASSFGSFAGETQYF.

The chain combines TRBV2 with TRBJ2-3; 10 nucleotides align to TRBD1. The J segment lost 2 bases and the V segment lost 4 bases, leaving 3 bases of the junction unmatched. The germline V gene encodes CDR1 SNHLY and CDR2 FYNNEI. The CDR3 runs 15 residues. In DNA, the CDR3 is TGTGCCAGCAGTGCGGACAGGGGGGCCACAGATACGCAGTATTTT. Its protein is CASSADRGATDTQYF.

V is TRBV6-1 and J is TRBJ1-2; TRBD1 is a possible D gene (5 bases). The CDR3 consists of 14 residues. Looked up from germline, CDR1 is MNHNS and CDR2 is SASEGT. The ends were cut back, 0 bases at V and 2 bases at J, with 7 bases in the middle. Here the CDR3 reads CASSEAWGNYGYTF. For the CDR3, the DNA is TGTGCCAGCAGTGAAGCATGGGGGAACTATGGCTACACCTTC.

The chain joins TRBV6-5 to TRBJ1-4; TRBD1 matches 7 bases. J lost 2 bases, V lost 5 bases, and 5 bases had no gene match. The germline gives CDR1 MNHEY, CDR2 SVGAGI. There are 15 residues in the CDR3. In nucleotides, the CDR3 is TGTGCCAGCAGTAGAACAGGGGTGACTAATGAAAAACTGTTTTTT. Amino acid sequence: CASSRTGVTNEKLFF.

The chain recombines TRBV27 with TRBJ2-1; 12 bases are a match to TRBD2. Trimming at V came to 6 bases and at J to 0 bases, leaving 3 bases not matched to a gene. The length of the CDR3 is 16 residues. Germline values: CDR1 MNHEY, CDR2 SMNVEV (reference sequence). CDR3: CASSQTSGSSYNEQFF. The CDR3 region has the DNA TGTGCCAGCAGCCAGACTAGCGGGAGCTCCTACAATGAGCAGTTCTTC.

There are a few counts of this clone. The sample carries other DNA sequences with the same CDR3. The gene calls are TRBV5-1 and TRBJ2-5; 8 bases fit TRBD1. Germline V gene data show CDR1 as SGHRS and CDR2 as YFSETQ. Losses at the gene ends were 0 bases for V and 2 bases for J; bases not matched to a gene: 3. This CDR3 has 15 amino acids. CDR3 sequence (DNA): TGCGCCAGCAGCTTGGTGGGACAGGTGCAAGAGACCCAGTACTTC. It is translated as CASSLVGQVQETQYF.